A selection of T cell receptor beta chains follows, all from one sample in a study of blood T cell repertoires in COVID-19. Clones were sequenced by immunoSEQ multiplex PCR, and TCRdb holds only the in-frame ones, with some missing. The profile shows fewer than 300,000 clones, 85% to 90% of them singletons. The material sequenced was peripheral blood. All receptors derive from a woman between 50 and 59 years old with COVID-19, enrolled during active disease. Each CDR3 is given without its conserved first and last residue.

ASTRLAGGYEQY,TRBV9,TRBJ2-7
ASSPRSWTGGVETQY,TRBV18,TRBJ2-5
AWSVSRGSDGYT,TRBV30,TRBJ1-2
ASSLWTLGTEAF,TRBV5-1,TRBJ1-1
ASSWREGDTDTQY,TRBV5-1,TRBJ2-3
ASSLPGTEAF,TRBV7-9,TRBJ1-1
ASSELREGWEQY,TRBV10-1,TRBJ2-7
ASSSYGTGSYGYT,TRBV19,TRBJ1-2
ASSVGGFSTSGNTIY,TRBV9,TRBJ1-3
ASSLTGTGVQPQH,TRBV7-9,TRBJ1-5
ASSPPATGVYEQY,TRBV18,TRBJ2-7
ASSFLVKRTGSGYT,TRBV7-9,TRBJ1-2
ASNRGSVYEQY,TRBV6-5,TRBJ2-7
ASSPGTGGQPQH,TRBV11-2,TRBJ1-5
ASSVDVRVSTEAF,TRBV9,TRBJ1-1
ASQRTGSSSGNTIY,TRBV5-1,TRBJ1-3
ASSYESGLAGFNEQF,TRBV6-2/TRBV6-3,TRBJ2-1
ASSLRTSGIGETQY,TRBV11-2,TRBJ2-5
ATSRGTSGSGEQY,TRBV15,TRBJ2-7
ASRPRDRKTDTQY,TRBV7-9,TRBJ2-3
ASSPGLAGTNQETQY,TRBV5-1,TRBJ2-5
SASSLRSSYNEQF,TRBV20-1,TRBJ2-1
ASSQRAGTSGRVSYEQY,TRBV4-2,TRBJ2-7
AWMTRGTTEAF,TRBV30,TRBJ1-1
AWSDRGTEAF,TRBV30,TRBJ1-1
ASSQEAHNEQF,TRBV7-3,TRBJ2-1
ASRRGQGIVNEQF,TRBV2,TRBJ2-1
ASTSTLGGREYGYT,TRBV28,TRBJ1-2
ASSVAPRGGSGNTIY,TRBV9,TRBJ1-3
AWSPPSDTDTQY,TRBV30,TRBJ2-3
ASRYQGSGANVLT,TRBV13,TRBJ2-6
AWSVRRLASYEQY,TRBV30,TRBJ2-7
ASSLRDRVQREQF,TRBV5-1,TRBJ2-1
ASSVTSGRPHTDTQY,TRBV9,TRBJ2-3
ASSILSNRGIWQPQH,TRBV2,TRBJ1-5
ASSLDGRGETQY,TRBV5-1,TRBJ2-5
ATGPGLAAYNEQF,TRBV6-5,TRBJ2-1
ASTYREGSDTQY,TRBV5-1,TRBJ2-3
ASKHGGFPEAF,TRBV4-2,TRBJ1-1
ASSLRGAGTTDTQY,TRBV7-2,TRBJ2-3
AWRLAGDWDTQY,TRBV30,TRBJ2-3
ASSPPLTAQETQY,TRBV18,TRBJ2-5
ASSPSSLRDRGFVDTEAF,TRBV18,TRBJ1-1
ASSLSDTQY,TRBV9,TRBJ2-3
SVAGQGRPEAF,TRBV29-1,TRBJ1-1
ASSLSLAGELF,TRBV5-1,TRBJ2-2
ASSFSGGRNEQF,TRBV19,TRBJ2-1
ASSLDPTGGRTEAF,TRBV5-4,TRBJ1-1
ASSYSWWRNGGYT,TRBV6-2/TRBV6-3,TRBJ1-2
ASSQGVHWSEAF,TRBV14,TRBJ1-1